Listed below are T cell receptor beta chains from one sample, sequenced in a study of blood T cell repertoires in COVID-19. Measured with immunoSEQ multiplex PCR; TCRdb has only the in-frame clones, and not every one. Of around 46,000 clones listed, roughly four fifths are singletons. Sequenced material: peripheral blood. Receptors originate from a man in his forties or fifties with acute or convalescent COVID-19. Both conserved end residues are part of each CDR3. A D gene is named only where the DNA matches it firmly. Part of the rows lack a size; the others show once, few, many or a class for expanded clones.

clone_size: -; v_call: TRBV5-1; d_call: -; j_call: TRBJ1-1; cdr3_nt: TGCGCCAGCAGCTTTGGAGGGCGAACAGGGAACACTGAAGCTTTCTTT; cdr3_aa: CASSFGGRTGNTEAFF
clone_size: -; v_call: TRBV9; d_call: TRBD2; j_call: TRBJ2-5; cdr3_nt: TGTGCCAGCAGCGTAACCGGGACTAGGGGAGAGACCCAGTACTTC; cdr3_aa: CASSVTGTRGETQYF
clone_size: once; v_call: TRBV7-9; d_call: -; j_call: TRBJ1-6; cdr3_nt: TGTGCCAGCAATAGACCGGGACAAGTAAATTCACCCCTCCACTTT; cdr3_aa: CASNRPGQVNSPLHF
clone_size: -; v_call: TRBV5-1; d_call: TRBD1; j_call: TRBJ1-1; cdr3_nt: TGCGCCAGCAGCTTGGGGACAGGGGGCGCGGGCGCTTTCTTT; cdr3_aa: CASSLGTGGAGAFF
clone_size: -; v_call: TRBV11-2; d_call: -; j_call: TRBJ2-7; cdr3_nt: TGTGCCAGCAGCTTACGGGGGGCTTCCTCCTACGAGCAGTACTTC; cdr3_aa: CASSLRGASSYEQYF
clone_size: -; v_call: TRBV11-2; d_call: -; j_call: TRBJ1-1; cdr3_nt: TGTGCCAGCAGCTTAGCGCTTATTAGGACAACGAACACTGAAGCTTTCTTT; cdr3_aa: CASSLALIRTTNTEAFF
clone_size: -; v_call: TRBV28; d_call: -; j_call: TRBJ1-1; cdr3_nt: TGTGCCGGGGGCAAGGGCCGGAACACTGAAGCTTTCTTT; cdr3_aa: CAGGKGRNTEAFF
clone_size: -; v_call: TRBV18; d_call: -; j_call: TRBJ2-7; cdr3_nt: TGTGCCAGCTCACCAGGACAGTTGCCGAACTACGAGCAGTACTTC; cdr3_aa: CASSPGQLPNYEQYF
clone_size: -; v_call: TRBV6-1; d_call: TRBD1; j_call: TRBJ1-1; cdr3_nt: TGTGCCAGCAGTGACACAGGACAGGGGGTTGAAGCTTTCTTT; cdr3_aa: CASSDTGQGVEAFF
clone_size: -; v_call: TRBV4-1; d_call: -; j_call: TRBJ2-1; cdr3_nt: TGCGCCAGCAGCCAAGTCTTCAGCTCCTACAATGAGCAGTTCTTC; cdr3_aa: CASSQVFSSYNEQFF
clone_size: -; v_call: TRBV6-2/TRBV6-3; d_call: -; j_call: TRBJ1-2; cdr3_nt: TGTGCCAGCAGTTACTCGGGGAACAGGCACTATGGCTACACCTTC; cdr3_aa: CASSYSGNRHYGYTF
clone_size: -; v_call: TRBV12-5; d_call: -; j_call: TRBJ2-3; cdr3_nt: TGTGCTAGTTTTGCGTCAGATACGCAGTATTTT; cdr3_aa: CASFASDTQYF
clone_size: few; v_call: TRBV10-1; d_call: -; j_call: TRBJ2-2; cdr3_nt: TGCGCCAGTTCTCATCTCACGGACACCGGGGAGCTGTTTTTT; cdr3_aa: CASSHLTDTGELFF
clone_size: -; v_call: TRBV9; d_call: -; j_call: TRBJ1-3; cdr3_nt: TGTGCCAGCAGTTGGGGCCAGGGCTTAGCTGGAAACACCATATATTTT; cdr3_aa: CASSWGQGLAGNTIYF
clone_size: -; v_call: TRBV9; d_call: -; j_call: TRBJ2-5; cdr3_nt: TGTGCCAGCAGCCCAGAAGGGGGTAGTCGCGAGACCCAGTACTTC; cdr3_aa: CASSPEGGSRETQYF
clone_size: -; v_call: TRBV18; d_call: -; j_call: TRBJ2-7; cdr3_nt: TGTGCCAGCTCACCCTCACAGGGCGTGCAAGCGGAGCAGTACTTC; cdr3_aa: CASSPSQGVQAEQYF
clone_size: -; v_call: TRBV2; d_call: -; j_call: TRBJ1-1; cdr3_nt: TGTGCCAGCATTTACGATACAGAAGCTTTCTTT; cdr3_aa: CASIYDTEAFF
clone_size: -; v_call: TRBV11-2; d_call: TRBD2; j_call: TRBJ2-5; cdr3_nt: TGTGCCAGCAGCTTACAGCGGGGGGCCTCAGGGACCCAGTACTTC; cdr3_aa: CASSLQRGASGTQYF
clone_size: -; v_call: TRBV7-2; d_call: -; j_call: TRBJ2-7; cdr3_nt: TGTGCCAGCAGCTTAAGGGCCTTCGGGGGGCAGTACTTC; cdr3_aa: CASSLRAFGGQYF
clone_size: -; v_call: TRBV28; d_call: -; j_call: TRBJ1-2; cdr3_nt: TGTGCCAGCAGTAATCCGGGGAGAAAAGACTATGGCTACACCTTC; cdr3_aa: CASSNPGRKDYGYTF